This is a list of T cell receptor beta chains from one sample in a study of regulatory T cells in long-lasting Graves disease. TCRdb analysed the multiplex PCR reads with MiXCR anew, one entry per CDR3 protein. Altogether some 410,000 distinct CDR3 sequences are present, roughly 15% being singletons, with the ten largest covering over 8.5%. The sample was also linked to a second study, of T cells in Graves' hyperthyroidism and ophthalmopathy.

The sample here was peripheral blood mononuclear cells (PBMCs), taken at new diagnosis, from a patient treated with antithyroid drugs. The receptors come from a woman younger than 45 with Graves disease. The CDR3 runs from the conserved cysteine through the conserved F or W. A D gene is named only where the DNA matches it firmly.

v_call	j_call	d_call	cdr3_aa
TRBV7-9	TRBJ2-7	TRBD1	CASSSPGQESEQYF
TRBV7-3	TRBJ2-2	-	CASSLFSGTGELFF
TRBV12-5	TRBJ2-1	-	CASRRGSYNEQFF
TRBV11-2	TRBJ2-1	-	CASSFRGPGPLYNEQFF
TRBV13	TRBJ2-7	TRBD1	CASSTGGQGLSYKQYF
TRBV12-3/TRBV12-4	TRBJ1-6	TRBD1	CASSLMGQGSSPLHF
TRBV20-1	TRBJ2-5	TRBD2	CSAKKRPRGETQYF
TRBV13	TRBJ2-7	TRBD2	CASSLGASGSSYEQYF
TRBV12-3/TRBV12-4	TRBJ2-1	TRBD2	CASSPRDYRYYNEQFF
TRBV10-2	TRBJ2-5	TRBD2	CASSGSGGQETQYF
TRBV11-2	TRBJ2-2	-	CASSLVAASNTGELFF
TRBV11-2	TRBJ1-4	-	CASSLGGWNEKLFF
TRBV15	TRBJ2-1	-	CATSREPNGNNEQFF
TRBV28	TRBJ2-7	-	CASSPLRVSYEQYF
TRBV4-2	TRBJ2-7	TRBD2	CASSQGPGLANEQYF
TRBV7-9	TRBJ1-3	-	CASSALAASGNTIYF
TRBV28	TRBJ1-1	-	CASSLRGRWTEAFF
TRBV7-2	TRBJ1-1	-	CASSLALSTNTEAFF
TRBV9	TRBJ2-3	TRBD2	CASTLLAGGAGTQYF
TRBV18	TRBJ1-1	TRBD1	CASSPRDRGLSEAFF
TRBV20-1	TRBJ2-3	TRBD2	CSARDLGGRGGDTQYF
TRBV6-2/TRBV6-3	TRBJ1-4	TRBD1	CASGDRVNEKLFF
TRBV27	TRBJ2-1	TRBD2	CASSLTAVGGFYNEQFF
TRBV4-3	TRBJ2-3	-	CASSHPGASTDTQYF
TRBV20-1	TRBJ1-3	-	CSASRPGNTIYF
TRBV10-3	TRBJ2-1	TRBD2	CAIRPGLADYNEQFF
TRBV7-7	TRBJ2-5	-	CASSQYLPLEGLRETQYF
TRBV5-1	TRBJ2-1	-	CASSLEAAYNEQFF
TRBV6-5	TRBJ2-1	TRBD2	CASSWTSEHYNEQFF